The next 22 T cell receptor beta chains were all read from a single sample in a study of T cell repertoires in cytomegalovirus infection. Via MiXCR, TCRdb re-called the reads, giving one row per CDR3 protein. The sample lists some 480,000 distinct CDR3 sequences, roughly a third occurring once. Which antigens these TCRs recognize remains unknown. The material was cultured PBMCs, obtained from culture after CMV antigen stimulation. Receptors originate from a human donor in good health (CMV status not recorded). Some clones in this sample may be carry-over from other donors' samples.

This rearrangement joins TRBV2 to TRBJ2-1, with 10 bases lining up with TRBD2. Losses at the gene ends were 6 bases for V and 0 bases for J; bases not matched to a gene: 5. The CDR3 runs to 16 residues. Germline V gene lookup returns CDR1 SNHLY and CDR2 FYNNEI. In nucleotides, the CDR3 is TGTGCCAGCAGCTCACTAGCGGGAAGCTCCTACAATGAGCAGTTCTTC. Its protein product is CASSSLAGSSYNEQFF.

This clonotype was observed a handful of times. The genes are TRBV5-4 and TRBJ1-2; perhaps TRBD1 as D (5 bases). The CDR3 sequence is 17 residues long. The V gene's germline CDR1 is SGHNT and CDR2 YYREEE (reference sequence). Trimming left V 0 bases short and J 2 bases short, with 17 bases between. The CDR3 protein is CASSLEDSSRRNYGYTF. The CDR3 coding sequence is TGTGCCAGCAGCTTGGAAGACAGTTCCCGTAGAAACTATGGCTACACCTTC.

The chain has TRBV7-3 and TRBJ2-1; the D gene is possibly TRBD2 (6 bases). With 1 base removed from V and 9 bases from J, the gap between germline ends came to 16 bases. Germline values: CDR1 SGHTA, CDR2 FQGTGA. CDR3 length: 15 amino acids. CDR3 in amino acids: CASSLMSGELGEQFF. The CDR3 DNA reads TGTGCCAGCAGCTTAATGTCGGGAGAGCTTGGTGAGCAGTTCTTC.

The gene calls are TRBV14 and TRBJ2-4; TRBD2 is a possible D gene (7 bases). From germline, CDR1 is SGHDN and CDR2 FVKESK. The CDR3 covers 16 residues. Trimming shortened V by 4 bases and J by 1 base, and 14 bases separated the two germline ends. The CDR3 sequence is CASSRTAGSAKNIQYF. The CDR3 DNA reads as TGTGCCAGCAGCCGGACAGCGGGGTCGGCCAAAAACATTCAGTACTTC. Using reference TRBV14 and TRBJ2-4 for the parts outside the CDR3, the full variable domain is EAGVTQFPSHSVIEKGQTVTLRCDPISGHDNLYWYRRVMGKEIKFLLHFVKESKQDESGMPNNRFLAERTGGTYSTLKVQPAELEDSGVYFCASSRTAGSAKNIQYFGAGTRLSVL.

The chain carries TRBV7-2 and TRBJ2-2; TRBD2 is a possible D gene (5 bases). The CDR3 has 16 residues. Trimming removed 5 bases from V and 6 bases from J, with 19 bases in between. CDR1 and CDR2 (germline): SGHTA, FQGNSA. CDR3 amino acids: CASSRTRPGGAGELFF. The CDR3 nucleotides are TGTGCCAGCAGCCGAACCCGCCCTGGAGGCGCCGGGGAGCTGTTTTTT.

The chain couples TRBV6-2 or TRBV6-3 to TRBJ2-7; 8 bases fit TRBD2. The CDR3 sequence is 14 residues long. V lost 7 bases, J lost 2 bases, and 7 bases stayed unmatched. Germline V lookup: CDR1 MNHEY, CDR2 SVGEGT. The DNA of the CDR3 is TGTGCCAGCATCCAAAGCGGGAGTGCCTACGAGCAGTACTTC. Translating it yields CASIQSGSAYEQYF.

The chain uses TRBV19 and TRBJ2-1, with D possibly matching TRBD2 (5 bases). CDR1 and CDR2 (germline): LNHDA, SQIVND (reference sequence). Trimming removed 4 bases at V and 0 bases at J, with 10 bases between. The CDR3 is made up of 15 amino acids. CDR3 amino acids: CASSRPGYSYNEQFF. The CDR3, as DNA: TGTGCCAGTAGTAGGCCGGGATACTCCTACAATGAGCAGTTCTTC.

This clonotype was seen a few times. V and J are TRBV13 and TRBJ2-1, with D perhaps TRBD2 (6 bases). Between the trimmed V and J ends, which lost 6 bases and 3 bases, there was a span of 15 bases. Germline CDR1 PRHDT, CDR2 FYEKMQ (reference sequence). The CDR3 totals 15 residues. The CDR3 nucleotides are TGTGCCAGCAGGGGGAGGTTAGCAGGCTACAATGAGCAGTTCTTC. It encodes CASRGRLAGYNEQFF.

The J gene is TRBJ2-1, the V gene TRBV10-3, with 11 nucleotides matching TRBD2. Germline CDR1 is ENHRY and CDR2 is SYGVKD. The length of the CDR3 is 19 residues. The V gene end was trimmed by 0 bases and the J gene end by 3 bases; junction bases not matched to a gene: 10. CDR3 bases: TGTGCCATCAGTGAGTCGCCGTCAACTAGCGGGAGTATCTACAATGAGCAGTTCTTC. It codes for CAISESPSTSGSIYNEQFF.

This clonotype appeared a few times. The CDR3 here is CASSPRDRGTGELFF. The CDR3 coding sequence is TGTGCCAGCAGCCCCCGGGACAGGGGTACCGGGGAGCTGTTTTTT. The chain carries TRBV7-3 and TRBJ2-2, with 10 bases aligning to TRBD1. The J segment lost 5 bases and the V segment lost 5 bases, leaving 5 bases of the junction unmatched. CDR3 size: 15 residues. The germline V gene has CDR1 SGHTA and CDR2 FQGTGA. The full variable domain, rest sourced from reference TRBV7-3 and TRBJ2-2, is GAGVSQTPSNKVTEKGKYVELRCDPISGHTALYWYRQSLGQGPEFLIYFQGTGAADDSGLPNDRFFAVRPEGSVSTLKIQRTERGDSAVYLCASSPRDRGTGELFFGEGSRLTVL.

The V gene is TRBV12-3 or TRBV12-4, the J gene TRBJ1-4, with no clear D. Trimming pared 5 bases from V and 5 bases from J, leaving 12 bases between. This CDR3 is 14 amino acids long. CDR3 loop: CASSPFSRNEKLFF. CDR3 coding DNA: TGTGCCAGCAGTCCGTTCAGCCGGAATGAAAAACTGTTTTTT.

This clonotype appeared a few times. The chain couples TRBV28 to TRBJ1-4; D remains unclear. The CDR3 is made up of 14 amino acids. Trimming took 2 bases from V and 4 from J, leaving 8 bases between them. Germline V gives CDR1 MDHEN, CDR2 SYDVKM. This CDR3 reads CASSLTGVNEKLFF. The CDR3 DNA is TGTGCCAGCAGTTTAACTGGGGTTAATGAAAAACTGTTTTTT.

This clonotype appeared once. This chain links TRBV20-1 with TRBJ1-5; no clear D. The CDR3 has 15 residues. Germline CDR1 reads DFQATT; CDR2 reads SNEGSKA (reference sequence). V lost 1 base to trimming and J lost 0 bases, with 10 bases between them. CDR3 nucleotide sequence: TGCAGTGCTAGAGTGTCAACATTTAGCAATCAGCCCCAGCATTTT. Translating gives CSARVSTFSNQPQHF.

The rearrangement links TRBV6-5 to TRBJ1-1; TRBD1 might be the D (5 bases). Germline CDR1 is MNHEY and CDR2 is SVGAGI. The CDR3 totals 11 residues. V was pared by 2 bases and J by 8 bases, with 6 bases between. Here the CDR3 DNA reads TGTGCCAGCAGTTACCCAGGGGAAGCTTTCTTT. Its protein is CASSYPGEAFF.

This clonotype was detected only a few times. V gene TRBV11-2 combines with J gene TRBJ2-1; no reliable D call. CDR1 is SGHAT and CDR2 is FQNNGV in the germline V gene. Trimming left V 1 base short and J 4 bases short, with 8 bases between. The CDR3 runs 14 residues. The CDR3 region is CASSLGVYYNEQFF. DNA of the CDR3: TGTGCCAGCAGCTTAGGGGTCTATTACAATGAGCAGTTCTTC.

This clonotype was counted at least ten times. J is TRBJ2-7 and V is TRBV7-2; D not certain. V was pared by 1 base and J by 0 bases, with 10 bases between. This CDR3 comprises 15 residues. Germline lookup yields CDR1 SGHTA and CDR2 FQGNSA. The CDR3 DNA is TGTGCCAGCAGCTTAGATGGATACAGCTCCTACGAGCAGTACTTC. It codes for CASSLDGYSSYEQYF.

The V gene is TRBV12-3 or TRBV12-4, the J gene TRBJ2-2; 9 bases are shared with TRBD2. The CDR3 contains 16 residues. Trimming took 6 bases from V and 4 from J; bases not matched to a gene: 9. CDR3 sequence reads: CASSSIRLAATGELFF. The CDR3 DNA is TGTGCCAGCAGCTCAATAAGACTAGCGGCCACCGGGGAGCTGTTTTTT.

This rearrangement joins TRBV19 to TRBJ1-2; D gene ambiguous. V was trimmed by 1 base and J by 1 base, leaving 7 bases between them. This CDR3 has 14 residues. The germline V gene has CDR1 LNHDA and CDR2 SQIVND (reference sequence). In nucleotides, the CDR3 is TGTGCCAGTAGTATAGTTCCCGGTAACTATGGCTACACCTTC. Its translation is CASSIVPGNYGYTF.

This clonotype was seen more than once but under ten times. The chain joins TRBV12-3 or TRBV12-4 to TRBJ1-6, with D possibly being TRBD1 (6 bases). Deletions cut 6 bases from V and 9 bases from J, with 18 bases between. CDR3 length: 15 amino acids. This CDR3 reads CASSTLQQGVSPLHF. The CDR3 DNA follows: TGTGCCAGCAGCACTCTTCAACAGGGCGTTTCACCCCTCCACTTT.

The rearrangement links TRBV15 to TRBJ2-1; no clear D. The CDR3 consists of 14 residues. V lost 5 bases, J lost 6 bases, and 14 bases lay in between. Germline CDR1 LNHNV, CDR2 YYDKDF (reference sequence). This chain's CDR3 is CATSASPITNEQFF. CDR3 sequence (DNA): TGTGCCACCAGCGCAAGCCCAATTACCAATGAGCAGTTCTTC. The whole variable domain, filled in from reference TRBV15 and TRBJ2-1, reads DAMVIQNPRYQVTQFGKPVTLSCSQTLNHNVMYWYQQKSSQAPKLLFHYYDKDFNNEADTPDNFQSRRPNTSFCFLDIRSPGLGDTAMYLCATSASPITNEQFFGPGTRLTVL.

The chain combines TRBV18 with TRBJ2-5, with D unclear. In germline, CDR1 is KGHSH, CDR2 LQKENI. Trimming took off 6 bases at V and 2 bases at J, with 16 bases between the two ends. The CDR3 contains 15 residues. CDR3 protein: CASSPTRGEQETQYF. CDR3 nucleotides: TGTGCCAGCTCGCCAACCCGCGGTGAGCAAGAGACCCAGTACTTC.

The rearrangement links TRBV19 to TRBJ2-1; 7 positions match TRBD1. Germline values: CDR1 LNHDA, CDR2 SQIVND (reference sequence). V shed 2 bases and J 3 bases; nucleotides not matched to a gene: 4. CDR3 length equals 15 residues. DNA of the CDR3: TGTGCCAGTAGTATAACAGGGGACCTCTACAATGAGCAGTTCTTC. Translating gives CASSITGDLYNEQFF.